The next 11 T cell receptor beta chains were all read from a single sample in a study of T-cell memory formation after mild COVID-19. MiXCR, applied by TCRdb to the 5' RACE reads, yields one record per CDR3 protein. The data show 250,000 to 350,000 distinct CDR3 sequences, 13% to 15% seen once. The material sequenced was PBMCs or a T cell subset sorted from them (not recorded which). The receptors originated from a man between 18 and 35 years old who had mild COVID-19 (a few samples of this study predate the infection). Cell type and time point are not known.

The genes are TRBV11-1 and TRBJ1-1; the D is unclear. Germline CDR1 is SGHAT and CDR2 is FQDESV (reference sequence). V was shortened by 6 bases and J by 1 base, with 9 bases between the two germline ends. CDR3 size: 13 residues. CDR3 sequence (DNA): TGTGCCAGCAGAATCCGGGAGAACACTGAAGCTTTCTTT. It specifies CASRIRENTEAFF.

Many counts were recorded for this clonotype. CDR3 protein: CASTWTGTGELFF. In nucleotides, the CDR3 is TGTGCCAGCACCTGGACTGGCACCGGGGAGCTGTTTTTT. This chain joins TRBV7-9 and TRBJ2-2; possible D gene TRBD2, 5 bases. Germline V gene sequence: CDR1 SEHNR, CDR2 FQNEAQ (reference sequence). Deletions cut 7 bases from V and 4 bases from J, with 10 bases between. The CDR3 has 13 residues. Looking up the rest from reference TRBV7-9 and TRBJ2-2 gives the full variable domain: DTGVSQNPRHKITKRGQNVTFRCDPISEHNRLYWYRQTLGQGPEFLTYFQNEAQLEKSRLLSDRFSAERPKGSFSTLEIQRTEQGDSAMYLCASTWTGTGELFFGEGSRLTVL.

This clonotype was found many times. The rearrangement uses TRBV5-1 and TRBJ1-1; D gene ambiguous. The CDR3 has 11 amino acids. V lost 0 bases, J lost 7 bases, and 4 bases lay in between. Germline V CDR1 and CDR2: SGHRS, YFSETQ. CDR3 loop: CASSLDSEAFF. The DNA of the CDR3 is TGCGCCAGCAGCTTGGACAGTGAAGCTTTCTTT.

CDR3 in amino acids: CASSSSGGSNTGELFF. The CDR3 coding sequence is TGTGCCAGCAGCTCCTCGGGTGGGTCGAACACCGGGGAGCTGTTTTTT. The V gene is TRBV7-9, the J gene TRBJ2-2, with D unclear. CDR3 length equals 16 residues. Trimming took 4 bases from V and 0 from J, leaving 12 bases between them. CDR1 and CDR2 (germline): SEHNR, FQNEAQ (reference sequence).

The genes are TRBV6-2 or TRBV6-3 and TRBJ2-7, with 9 positions matching TRBD1. V dropped 5 bases and J dropped 6; count of bases not matched to a gene: 11. The V gene's germline CDR1 is MNHEY and CDR2 SVGEGT. The CDR3 sequence is 15 residues long. CDR3 region: CASSATGTGTREQYF. CDR3 nucleotide sequence: TGTGCCAGCAGTGCCACCGGGACAGGGACTCGCGAGCAGTACTTC.

V and J are TRBV19 and TRBJ2-1; D unclear. V shed 3 bases and J shed 0 bases, with 6 bases lying between them. CDR3 length: 14 residues. Germline V lookup: CDR1 LNHDA, CDR2 SQIVND (reference sequence). The CDR3 here is CASSIGSSYNEQFF. CDR3 DNA sequence: TGTGCCAGTAGTATTGGAAGCTCCTACAATGAGCAGTTCTTC.

In nucleotides, the CDR3 is TGTGCCAGCAGCTTGGCTGGGGGTGGTTCCTACGAGCAGTACTTC. Translated, it gives CASSLAGGGSYEQYF. The J gene is TRBJ2-7, the V gene TRBV5-4; D is possibly TRBD1 or TRBD2 (5 bases each). With 0 bases removed from V and 1 base from J, the gap between germline ends came to 11 bases. Germline CDR1 reads SGHNT; CDR2 reads YYREEE (reference sequence). The length of the CDR3 is 15 residues.

This chain uses TRBV30 with TRBJ2-7; 9 bases fit TRBD1. Germline V CDR1 and CDR2: GTSNPN, SVGIG (reference sequence). The V segment lost 3 bases and the J segment 2 bases; nucleotides outside the gene matches: 8. This CDR3 contains 15 residues. CDR3 nucleotide sequence: TGTGCCTGGAGCACGCCGGGACAGGGTGCCTACGAGCAGTACTTC. Its translation: CAWSTPGQGAYEQYF.

V and J are TRBV3-1 and TRBJ2-2, with 10 bases matching TRBD2. Losses at the gene ends were 8 bases for V and 5 bases for J; bases not matched to a gene: 8. The length of the CDR3 is 15 residues. CDR1 is LGHDT and CDR2 is YNNKEL in the germline V gene (reference sequence). CDR3 loop: CASCASGGVTGELFF. The CDR3 bases are TGTGCCAGCTGCGCTAGCGGGGGCGTTACCGGGGAGCTGTTTTTT.

The chain has TRBV20-1 and TRBJ2-2, with D perhaps assigned TRBD1 or TRBD2 (5 bases each). This CDR3 has 14 amino acids. Germline CDR1 and CDR2: DFQATT and SNEGSKA (reference sequence). With 1 base removed from V and 0 bases from J, the gap between germline ends came to 6 bases. CDR3 sequence reads: CSARAGPNTGELFF. CDR3 bases: TGCAGTGCTAGAGCGGGGCCGAACACCGGGGAGCTGTTTTTT.

This chain links TRBV7-7 with TRBJ2-5; no firm D call. The CDR3 has 13 residues. Trimming took off 6 bases at V and 5 bases at J, with 13 bases between the two ends. CDR1 is SSHAT and CDR2 is FNYEAQ in the germline V gene (reference sequence). CDR3 sequence reads: CASSPVIGETQYF. The CDR3 DNA is TGTGCCAGCAGTCCAGTCATCGGGGAGACCCAGTACTTC.